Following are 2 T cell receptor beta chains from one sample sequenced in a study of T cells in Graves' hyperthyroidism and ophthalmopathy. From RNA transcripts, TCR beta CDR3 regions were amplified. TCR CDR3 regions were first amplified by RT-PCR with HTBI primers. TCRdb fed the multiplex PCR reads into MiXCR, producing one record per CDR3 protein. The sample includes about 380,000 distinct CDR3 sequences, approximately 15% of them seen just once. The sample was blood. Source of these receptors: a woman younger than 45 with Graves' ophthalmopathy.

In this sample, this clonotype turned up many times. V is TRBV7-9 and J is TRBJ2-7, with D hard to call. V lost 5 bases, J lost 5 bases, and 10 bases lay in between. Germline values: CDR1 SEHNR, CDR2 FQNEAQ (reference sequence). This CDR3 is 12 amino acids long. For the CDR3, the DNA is TGTGCCAGCAGCACCTCAATAAACGAGCAGTACTTC. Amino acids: CASSTSINEQYF.

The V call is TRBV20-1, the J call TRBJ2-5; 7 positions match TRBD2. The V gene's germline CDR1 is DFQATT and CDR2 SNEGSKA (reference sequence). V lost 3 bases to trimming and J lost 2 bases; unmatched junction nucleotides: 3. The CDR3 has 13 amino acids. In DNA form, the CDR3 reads TGCAGTGCTAGTGGGGGGGGACAAGAGACCCAGTACTTC. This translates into CSASGGGQETQYF.